Presented here are 21 T cell receptor beta chains from one specimen sequenced in a study of blood T cell repertoires in COVID-19. TCRdb keeps only in-frame clones here, not all; method: immunoSEQ multiplex PCR. The top ten hold 9.5% to 15% of the sample, which has about 190,000 clones, less than 85% seen once. Sequencing was done on a sample of peripheral blood. These receptors originate from a woman in her forties or fifties with acute or convalescent COVID-19.

This sequence joins TRBV29-1 and TRBJ1-4; D is undetermined. The germline gives CDR1 SQVTM, CDR2 ANQGSEA. The V gene lost 4 bases and the J gene lost 7 bases, with 16 bases spanning the gap. The CDR3 spans 14 residues. The CDR3 loop is CSVGGGFEGEKLFF. CDR3 coding DNA: TGCAGCGTTGGGGGAGGATTTGAGGGTGAAAAACTGTTTTTT.

The chain uses TRBV5-8 and TRBJ2-2, with 9 bases fitting TRBD1. The length of the CDR3 is 17 residues. CDR1 is SGHTS, CDR2 YDEGEE, per germline. V shed 4 bases and J 8 bases; nucleotides not matched to a gene: 15. Here the CDR3 DNA reads TGTGCCAGCAGCGGCCACAGGGGGCTACGGTCTCGTGGGGAGCTGTTTTTT. It is translated as CASSGHRGLRSRGELFF.

The chain joins TRBV6-5 to TRBJ2-7, with 8 bases identical to TRBD1. The germline V gene has CDR1 MNHEY and CDR2 SVGAGI. V dropped 5 bases and J dropped 3; count of bases not matched to a gene: 3. The CDR3 runs 13 residues. The CDR3 here is CASSPDRDYEQYF. DNA for the CDR3: TGTGCCAGCAGTCCGGACAGGGACTACGAGCAGTACTTC.

This rearrangement joins TRBV5-1 to TRBJ2-1; TRBD2 agrees at 9 bases. The CDR3 is 14 amino acids. Germline CDR1 SGHRS, CDR2 YFSETQ. The ends lost 6 bases at V and 3 bases at J; junction bases unmatched: 4. Here the CDR3 reads CASTPAGGYNEQFF. Written as DNA, the CDR3 is TGCGCCAGCACCCCAGCGGGGGGCTACAATGAGCAGTTCTTC.

This chain uses TRBV9 with TRBJ2-3, with 9 bases aligning to TRBD1. V lost 2 bases to trimming and J lost 2 bases; unmatched junction nucleotides: 9. This CDR3 contains 17 residues. Per germline, CDR1 SGDLS and CDR2 YYNGEE. In DNA form, the CDR3 reads TGTGCCAGCAGCGTCGATCCCGGACAGGGGATCACAGATACGCAGTATTTT. This translates into CASSVDPGQGITDTQYF.

This clone was seen only a few times. The chain recombines TRBV19 with TRBJ2-3; 9 bases line up with TRBD2. The CDR3 has 14 amino acids. V was clipped by 10 bases and J by 0 bases; unmatched bases: 5. From germline, CDR1 is LNHDA and CDR2 SQIVND (reference sequence). In nucleotides, the CDR3 is TGTGCCACCCGGCGGGAGGGTAGCACAGATACGCAGTATTTT. As protein: CATRREGSTDTQYF.

The rearrangement links TRBV29-1 to TRBJ2-7; TRBD1 matches at 7 bases. The germline gives CDR1 SQVTM, CDR2 ANQGSEA. V shed 7 bases, J shed 2 bases, and the junction held 20 bases outside the gene matches. This CDR3 is built from 17 residues. CDR3 sequence: CSAKQGTRGLDTYEQYF. As DNA, the CDR3 is TGCAGCGCGAAACAGGGGACGCGTGGATTGGATACCTACGAGCAGTACTTC.

This clone was detected only a few times. The rearrangement uses TRBV18 and TRBJ2-6; TRBD1 might be the D (6 bases). The CDR3 is 17 residues long. Germline loops: CDR1 KGHSH, CDR2 LQKENI. V lost 6 bases and J 0 bases, leaving 15 bases between the germline ends. CDR3 residues: CASSSGVPPSGANVLTF. The DNA for the CDR3 is TGTGCCAGCTCTTCAGGGGTCCCCCCCTCTGGGGCCAACGTCCTGACTTTC.

This clone was detected a few times. V gene TRBV5-4 combines with J gene TRBJ2-7, with D possibly being TRBD1 (5 bases). The CDR3 totals 14 residues. The germline V gene has CDR1 SGHNT and CDR2 YYREEE (reference sequence). With 0 bases removed from V and 4 bases from J, the gap between germline ends came to 11 bases. The CDR3 region has the DNA TGTGCCAGCAGCTTGGCTGGGGCTCCGTACGAGCAGTACTTC. Protein sequence: CASSLAGAPYEQYF.

The chain joins TRBV21-1 to TRBJ2-2; the listed D gene, TRBD1, was not tested against the DNA. TRBV21-1 is described as a pseudogene. CDR3 length: 13 residues. The CDR3 DNA reads as TGTGCCAGTGGGGCGGTGAACACCGGGGAGCTGTTTTTT. As protein: CASGAVNTGELFF.

The V call is TRBV6-5, the J call TRBJ1-2; D ambiguous. Deletions cut 4 bases from V and 1 base from J, with 7 bases between. CDR1 is MNHEY, CDR2 SVGAGI, per germline. The CDR3 consists of 13 residues. The CDR3 region has the DNA TGTGCCAGCAGTTCGACGGGTAACTATGGCTACACCTTC. The encoded protein is CASSSTGNYGYTF.

V gene TRBV27 combines with J gene TRBJ2-4; 8 bases line up with TRBD2. Germline V lookup: CDR1 MNHEY, CDR2 SMNVEV (reference sequence). This CDR3 region has 15 residues. V lost 7 bases and J lost 3; bases outside the gene matches: 8. The CDR3: CASTSGGAGKNIQYF. In nucleotides, the CDR3 is TGTGCCAGCACCTCGGGGGGGGCGGGCAAAAACATTCAGTACTTC.

This chain links TRBV5-1 with TRBJ2-7; weak D call: TRBD2 (5 bases). Trimming removed 3 bases from V and 1 base from J, with 8 bases in between. This CDR3 spans 13 amino acids. CDR1 SGHRS and CDR2 YFSETQ come from the germline V gene. The CDR3 DNA is TGCGCCAGCAGCTCCGGGAAGTCCTACGAGCAGTACTTC. The encoded protein is CASSSGKSYEQYF. The variable domain in full, completed from reference TRBV5-1 and TRBJ2-7, reads KAGVTQTPRYLIKTRGQQVTLSCSPISGHRSVSWYQQTPGQGLQFLFEYFSETQRNKGNFPGRFSGRQFSNSRSEMNVSTLELGDSALYLCASSSGKSYEQYFGPGTRLTVT.

The chain links TRBV7-6 to TRBJ2-7; weak D call: TRBD2 (6 bases). The V end lost 2 bases, the J end lost 2 bases, and 22 bases lay between the germline ends. This CDR3 is built from 18 residues. Germline V gene data show CDR1 as SGHVS and CDR2 as FNYEAQ. The DNA of the CDR3 is TGTGCCAGCAGCTTAAACTCCCCTGGTCTTAGCGGCACCTACGAGCAGTACTTC. Protein: CASSLNSPGLSGTYEQYF.

This clone appeared a single time. The chain uses TRBV7-2 and TRBJ1-4; tentatively, D is TRBD1 (6 bases). With 1 base removed from V and 7 bases from J, the gap between germline ends came to 16 bases. Germline assignment: CDR1 SGHTA and CDR2 FQGNSA. This CDR3 comprises 16 residues. The CDR3 loop is CASSLDESGRGEKLFF. CDR3 DNA sequence: TGTGCCAGCAGCTTAGATGAGTCGGGCAGGGGTGAAAAACTGTTTTTT.

This rearrangement joins TRBV28 to TRBJ1-3; 8 positions match TRBD1. Looked up from germline, CDR1 is MDHEN and CDR2 is SYDVKM. V lost 6 bases, J lost 5 bases, and 9 bases stayed unmatched. This CDR3 has 15 residues. In nucleotides, the CDR3 is TGTGCCAGCAGAGAGCGGACAGGGCGAAGAAACACCATATATTTT. Its translation is CASRERTGRRNTIYF. Full variable domain (rest looked up from reference TRBV28 and TRBJ1-3): DVKVTQSSRYLVKRTGEKVFLECVQDMDHENMFWYRQDPGLGLRLIYFSYDVKMKEKGDIPEGYSVSREKKERFSLILESASTNQTSMYLCASRERTGRRNTIYFGEGSWLTVV.

V usage is TRBV6-1 and J usage is TRBJ1-1; D is ambiguous. The germline V gene encodes CDR1 MNHNS and CDR2 SASEGT. CDR3 length equals 15 residues. Trimming took off 3 bases at V and 4 bases at J, with 15 bases between the two ends. Here the CDR3 reads CASSEKRMTSTEAFF. For the CDR3, the DNA is TGTGCCAGCAGTGAGAAGAGGATGACGAGCACTGAAGCTTTCTTT.

The chain combines TRBV5-5 with TRBJ1-2; tentatively, D is TRBD1 (5 bases). Between the trimmed V and J ends, which lost 3 bases and 2 bases, there was a span of 8 bases. The CDR3 is 13 residues long. The germline CDR1 and CDR2 sequences are SGHKS and YYEKEE (reference sequence). The CDR3 sequence is CASSSSGNYGYTF. For the CDR3, the DNA is TGTGCCAGCAGCTCATCAGGGAACTATGGCTACACCTTC.

This clone came up once. The J gene is TRBJ2-5, the V gene TRBV5-6, with TRBD1 as a possible D gene (5 bases). Germline CDR1 SGHDT, CDR2 YYEEEE. The CDR3 has 17 residues. The V and J ends lost 0 bases and 2 bases respectively, with 17 bases between them. The CDR3 loop is CASSLAPRWGPQETQYF. The CDR3 DNA follows: TGTGCCAGCAGCTTGGCCCCTCGTTGGGGCCCACAAGAGACCCAGTACTTC.

The chain combines TRBV2 with TRBJ2-7; 9 positions agree with TRBD2. The germline gives CDR1 SNHLY, CDR2 FYNNEI. This CDR3 has 15 residues. The V segment lost 5 bases and the J segment 3 bases; nucleotides outside the gene matches: 8. CDR3 DNA sequence: TGTGCCAGCAGTTCCTTTAGCGGGAGTTTCTACGAGCAGTACTTC. Translation gives CASSSFSGSFYEQYF. The whole variable domain, filled in from reference TRBV2 and TRBJ2-7, reads EPEVTQTPSHQVTQMGQEVILRCVPISNHLYFYWYRQILGQKVEFLVSFYNNEISEKSEIFDDQFSVERPDGSNFTLKIRSTKLEDSAMYFCASSSFSGSFYEQYFGPGTRLTVT.

This clone was picked up a small number of times. The chain uses TRBV25-1 and TRBJ1-5; the D is unclear. CDR3 size: 14 residues. Germline V gene lookup returns CDR1 MGHDK and CDR2 SYGVNS. V lost 3 bases and J 4 bases, leaving 10 bases between the germline ends. DNA for the CDR3: TGTGCCAGCAGTGACGGGCGGGGTAATCAGCCCCAGCATTTT. Translated, it gives CASSDGRGNQPQHF.